The next 32 T cell receptor beta chains were all read from a single sample in a study of molecular identifiers for immune sequencing clone quantification. Via MiXCR, TCRdb re-called the PCR reads, giving one row per CDR3 protein. The data show around 300,000 distinct CDR3 sequences, 24% seen once. The specimen sequenced was naive CD8+ T cells from blood, with Jurkat cell RNA spiked in. The subset is: FACS-sorted CD8+CD4-CCR7+CD45RA+ naive T cells. The receptors shown here come from a human donor in good health. Some libraries in this study had Jurkat cell RNA spiked in.

Details on this clonotype: Since a much larger clone is just one base distant, this may be a read error. The chain is built from TRBV20-1 and TRBJ2-5; the match to TRBD1 covers 9 bases. The junction had 5 bases not matched to a gene; V was cut back by 1 base and J by 5 bases. Germline V gene sequence: CDR1 DFQATT, CDR2 SNEGSKA (reference sequence). CDR3 size: 14 residues. The CDR3 DNA sequence: TGCAGTGCTAGAGGAACCGGACAGGGGGAGACCCAGTACTTC. Its protein product is CSARGTGQGETQYF.

This clonotype has at least ten counts. The V and J genes are TRBV12-3 or TRBV12-4 and TRBJ2-3, with a tentative D call TRBD1 (6 bases). Trimming cost V 8 bases and J 4 bases, with 13 bases left between them. This CDR3 region has 13 residues. The CDR3 here is CASEGEVADTQYF. DNA for the CDR3: TGTGCCAGCGAGGGGGAAGTTGCAGATACGCAGTATTTT.

This clonotype was observed a handful of times. The chain employs TRBV13 and TRBJ2-6; no definite D call. The CDR3 runs to 14 residues. Germline loops: CDR1 PRHDT, CDR2 FYEKMQ (reference sequence). V was clipped by 2 bases and J by 4 bases, with 6 bases between them. The CDR3 bases are TGTGCCAGCAGCTTAAGTACCGGGGCCAACGTCCTGACTTTC. It yields the protein CASSLSTGANVLTF.

In its sample, this clonotype was seen a few times. The chain is built from TRBV12-3 or TRBV12-4 and TRBJ2-5, with unresolved D. This CDR3 comprises 13 residues. V lost 2 bases to trimming and J lost 2 bases, with 6 bases between them. The DNA of the CDR3 is TGTGCCAGCAGTTTATCGGAACAAGAGACCCAGTACTTC. Translation gives CASSLSEQETQYF.

A few counts support this clonotype. The J gene is TRBJ2-3, the V gene TRBV9; D is perhaps TRBD2 (7 bases). Germline CDR1 reads SGDLS; CDR2 reads YYNGEE. CDR3 length equals 18 residues. V was shortened by 0 bases and J by 3 bases, with 20 bases between the two germline ends. CDR3 DNA sequence: TGTGCCAGCAGCGTAGACCTAGTTACGGGGGGCCGAACAGATACGCAGTATTTT. Protein product: CASSVDLVTGGRTDTQYF.

The rearrangement links TRBV4-1 to TRBJ1-1; D is uncertain. The CDR3 length is 15 residues. V lost 1 base and J lost 4, with 13 bases in between. Germline CDR1 MGHRA, CDR2 YSYEKL. The CDR3 protein is CASSQVRGLSTEAFF. The CDR3 region has the DNA TGCGCCAGCAGCCAAGTCCGGGGTTTGAGCACTGAAGCTTTCTTT.

Turning to this clonotype: Compared with germline, one end of the junction differs, possibly owing to a read error. The rearrangement links TRBV12-3 or TRBV12-4 to TRBJ1-1, with D unclear. This CDR3 has 15 amino acids. The CDR3, as DNA: TGTGCCAGCAGTTTACTTTTTAGCGGGAACACTGAAACTTTCTTT. This codes for CASSLLFSGNTETFF.

This clonotype was found many times. The chain uses TRBV13 and TRBJ1-1; the D is unclear. CDR1 is PRHDT, CDR2 FYEKMQ, per germline (reference sequence). This CDR3 has 12 amino acids. The V end was cut by 1 base, the J end by 6 bases, with 6 bases between. The CDR3, as DNA: TGTGCCAGCAGCTTAGCGGACCCTGAAGCTTTCTTT. Amino acid sequence: CASSLADPEAFF.

Note on this clonotype: It may be a read error: a sequence one base away is much more abundant. The V call is TRBV7-2, the J call TRBJ1-1, with a possible D match to TRBD1 (5 bases). The CDR3 has 15 amino acids. Trimming cost V 3 bases and J 5 bases, with 16 bases left between them. Germline V CDR1 and CDR2: SGHTA, FQGNSA. Written as DNA, the CDR3 is TGTGCCAGCAGCTTTCGGACTCAGGGTTTAACTGAAGCTTTCTTT. Encoded protein: CASSFRTQGLTEAFF.

The V gene is TRBV4-2, the J gene TRBJ2-7, with D perhaps given as TRBD1 or TRBD2 (6 bases each). V shed 3 bases and J shed 2 bases, with 8 bases lying between them. The germline CDR1 and CDR2 sequences are LGHNA and YNFKEQ. The CDR3 contains 13 residues. The CDR3 region is CASSQEGAYEQYF. CDR3 coding DNA: TGTGCCAGCAGCCAGGAGGGGGCCTACGAGCAGTACTTC.

V is TRBV27 and J is TRBJ1-3; D might be TRBD1 (5 bases). Germline V gene sequence: CDR1 MNHEY, CDR2 SMNVEV (reference sequence). V dropped 7 bases and J dropped 0 bases, with 13 bases sitting between them. The CDR3 extends over 15 amino acids. The CDR3 DNA is TGTGCCAGCAAAAAAGTCGGGGCCTCTGGAAACACCATATATTTT. Its protein is CASKKVGASGNTIYF.

The V call is TRBV27, the J call TRBJ1-1, with TRBD1 matching over 7 bases. Germline loops: CDR1 MNHEY, CDR2 SMNVEV (reference sequence). V was clipped by 2 bases and J by 2 bases; unmatched bases: 5. The CDR3 length is 15 residues. CDR3 sequence (DNA): TGTGCCAGCAGTTTAAGAGGGGGCCGAAACACTGAAGCTTTCTTT. Translated: CASSLRGGRNTEAFF.

This clonotype has at least ten counts. This rearrangement joins TRBV20-1 to TRBJ1-4; D is perhaps TRBD1 (6 bases). Germline CDR1 is DFQATT and CDR2 is SNEGSKA (reference sequence). Trimming cost V 3 bases and J 7 bases, with 12 bases left between them. The CDR3 is made up of 13 amino acids. The DNA of the CDR3 is TGCAGTGCTAGGTCGGGGGCTAGTGAAAAACTGTTTTTT. It yields the protein CSARSGASEKLFF.

The V and J genes are TRBV6-5 and TRBJ2-6, with D maybe TRBD1 (5 bases). Per germline, CDR1 MNHEY and CDR2 SVGAGI. The CDR3 contains 16 residues. V lost 8 bases and J lost 0, with 14 bases in between. The CDR3 here is CASQMTVSSGANVLTF. In nucleotides, the CDR3 is TGTGCCAGCCAGATGACAGTGAGCTCTGGGGCCAACGTCCTGACTTTC.

This clonotype has just a few counts. This rearrangement joins TRBV12-5 to TRBJ1-4; 7 positions agree with TRBD1. The germline gives CDR1 LGHNT, CDR2 FRNRAP. Germline trimming cut 2 bases from V and 5 bases from J; bases unmatched to any gene: 8. This CDR3 has 16 amino acids. CDR3 loop: CASGLFTGTENEKLFF. The CDR3 DNA reads as TGTGCTAGTGGTTTGTTTACCGGGACAGAGAATGAAAAACTGTTTTTT.

There are many counts of this clonotype. The rearrangement uses TRBV29-1 and TRBJ2-7, with TRBD2 identical over 11 bases. This CDR3 spans 14 amino acids. From germline, CDR1 is SQVTM and CDR2 ANQGSEA. V was pared by 7 bases and J by 0 bases, with 5 bases of the junction left unmatched. CDR3 bases: TGCAGCGCTGGGACTAGCGGCCTCTCCTACGAGCAGTACTTC. Its translation: CSAGTSGLSYEQYF.

Note on this clonotype: No conserved phenylalanine or tryptophan ends this CDR3, so it is likely a read error. The genes are TRBV28 and TRBJ2-2; 8 nucleotides agree with TRBD2. The V gene's germline CDR1 is MDHEN and CDR2 SYDVKM. The CDR3 length is 18 residues. The trim removed 6 bases at V and 9 bases at J, leaving 21 bases unmatched. DNA for the CDR3: TGTGCCAGCAGCTCTCGGGGGGGAAGAGGACTAGCATTTTGGGAGCTGTTTTTA. This codes for CASSSRGGRGLAFWELFL.

This clonotype was observed a few times. V and J are TRBV7-2 and TRBJ2-7; D unresolved. There are 13 residues in the CDR3. Germline-derived CDR1 and CDR2 are SGHTA and FQGNSA. Trimming took off 1 base at V and 4 bases at J, with 8 bases between the two ends. The CDR3 DNA follows: TGTGCCAGCAGCTTAGTCTCGGGTTACGAGCAGTACTTC. Translating gives CASSLVSGYEQYF.

This clonotype was counted once. The junction differs from germline at one of its ends, possibly a read error. The genes are TRBV4-3 and TRBJ2-6; D might be TRBD1 or TRBD2, each matching 5 bases. This CDR3 comprises 15 residues. The germline V gene encodes CDR1 LGHNA and CDR2 YSLEER. CDR3 bases: TGCGCCCGCCGCCCGGCCCGGGGCTGGGCCCCCGTCCTGCCTTTC. Its translation is CARRPARGWAPVLPF.

The chain is built from TRBV6-1 and TRBJ2-2; D ambiguous. The germline V and J ends were trimmed by 7 bases and 4 bases, with 16 bases remaining between them. This CDR3 is built from 15 residues. Germline CDR1 MNHNS, CDR2 SASEGT. The CDR3 is CASTPLSAPTGELFF. In nucleotides, the CDR3 is TGTGCCAGCACCCCTCTGTCGGCTCCCACCGGGGAGCTGTTTTTT.

This chain joins TRBV18 and TRBJ2-7, with D unresolved. Germline V lookup: CDR1 KGHSH, CDR2 LQKENI. The CDR3 contains 14 residues. V lost 3 bases and J 0 bases, leaving 9 bases between the germline ends. The CDR3 bases are TGTGCCAGCTCACCGGAAGCCAGCTCCTACGAGCAGTACTTC. Residues: CASSPEASSYEQYF.

This clonotype turned up a few times. The gene calls are TRBV7-9 and TRBJ2-5; D uncertain. V lost 1 base and J 3 bases, leaving 9 bases between the germline ends. This CDR3 comprises 14 residues. From germline, CDR1 is SEHNR and CDR2 FQNEAQ (reference sequence). DNA for the CDR3: TGTGCCAGCAGCTTAGTGCAGGTGAAAGAGACCCAGTACTTC. Encoded protein: CASSLVQVKETQYF.

This clonotype was counted many times. This rearrangement joins TRBV12-3 or TRBV12-4 to TRBJ2-1; TRBD2 matches 10 bases. The CDR3 totals 15 residues. V lost 3 bases and J lost 7; bases outside the gene matches: 6. The CDR3 is CASSLALAGVNEQFF. The CDR3 DNA follows: TGTGCCAGCAGTTTGGCGCTAGCGGGGGTGAATGAGCAGTTCTTC.

On this clonotype itself: At one end the junction does not follow the germline gene, possibly because of a read error. The V gene is TRBV29-1, the J gene TRBJ1-2, with 10 bases that match TRBD1. The CDR3 is made up of 15 amino acids. CDR1 is SQVTM, CDR2 ANQGSEA, per germline. In DNA form, the CDR3 reads TGCAGCGTTGGCGGGACAGGGGAAGGGGACTATTGCTACACCTTC. Its translation is CSVGGTGEGDYCYTF.

This clonotype came up many times. The V call is TRBV12-3 or TRBV12-4, the J call TRBJ2-7; unclear D gene. CDR3 length: 13 amino acids. V dropped 2 bases and J dropped 4 bases, with 9 bases sitting between them. Written as DNA, the CDR3 is TGTGCCAGCAGTTTAAGTTGGGGTTACGAGCAGTACTTC. Protein sequence: CASSLSWGYEQYF.

The chain employs TRBV19 and TRBJ1-5, with no clear D. V was cut by 6 bases and J by 11 bases, with 17 bases left in between. CDR1 and CDR2 (germline): LNHDA, SQIVND (reference sequence). The length of the CDR3 is 13 residues. In nucleotides, the CDR3 is TGTGCCAGTAGCGCGGGGATGCAAGAGACCCAGCATTTT. It codes for CASSAGMQETQHF.

Note on this clonotype: This may arise from a read error, as a much more abundant clone is one base away. The rearrangement links TRBV2 to TRBJ2-1; D is perhaps TRBD2 (5 bases). Germline V lookup: CDR1 SNHLY, CDR2 FYNNEI. The CDR3 length is 11 residues. The CDR3 reads CASSPGYEQLF. The CDR3 nucleotides read TGTGCCAGCAGTCCGGGGTATGAGCAGCTCTTC.

This clonotype was seen at least ten times. The chain has TRBV7-9 and TRBJ2-1; TRBD2 matches at 11 bases. The CDR3 has 14 amino acids. The junction had 5 bases not matched to a gene; V was cut back by 7 bases and J by 6 bases. In germline, CDR1 is SEHNR, CDR2 FQNEAQ (reference sequence). CDR3 nucleotide sequence: TGTGCCAGCATTGTAGCGGGAGGGCCCAATGAGCAGTTCTTC. Its translation: CASIVAGGPNEQFF. Full variable domain (remainder filled in from reference TRBV7-9 and TRBJ2-1): DTGVSQNPRHKITKRGQNVTFRCDPISEHNRLYWYRQTLGQGPEFLTYFQNEAQLEKSRLLSDRFSAERPKGSFSTLEIQRTEQGDSAMYLCASIVAGGPNEQFFGPGTRLTVL.

The CDR3 loop is CASSPSVSYEQYF. The CDR3 DNA reads TGCGCCAGCAGCCCGAGTGTTTCCTACGAGCAGTACTTC. The rearrangement links TRBV4-1 to TRBJ2-7, with D unclear. The CDR3 extends over 13 amino acids. Germline CDR1 is MGHRA and CDR2 is YSYEKL. V lost 4 bases, J lost 1 base, and 8 bases lay in between.

The V gene is TRBV30, the J gene TRBJ2-7; 7 nucleotides line up with TRBD2. The CDR3 extends over 11 amino acids. Losses at the gene ends were 5 bases for V and 2 bases for J; bases not matched to a gene: 0. Germline CDR1 GTSNPN, CDR2 SVGIG (reference sequence). The CDR3 nucleotides are TGTGCCTGGGGACTAGCCTACGAGCAGTACTTC. Translating it yields CAWGLAYEQYF.

The J gene is TRBJ1-5, the V gene TRBV21-1; the table's TRBD1 call for D was not verified on the DNA. TRBV21-1 is classified as a pseudogene. The CDR3 contains 17 residues. DNA of the CDR3: TGTGCCAGCACTCAAGACCCAGGGGAATGTAGCAATCAGCCCCAGCATTTT. It yields the protein CASTQDPGECSNQPQHF.

Details on this clonotype: The junction differs from germline at one of its ends, possibly a read error. This chain uses TRBV7-6 with TRBJ1-3; D unclear. Per germline, CDR1 SGHVS and CDR2 FNYEAQ. CDR3 size: 14 residues. The CDR3 region has the DNA TGTGCCAGCAGCTTGCAGTACTCTGGAAGCACCATATATTTT. Translated: CASSLQYSGSTIYF.